The source of this T cell receptor (beta chain) is a study of blood T cell repertoires in COVID-19. The wider study: From T cells, B-cell-depleted T cells, or PBMCs came the material, which was cDNA or gDNA.

Under the authors' procedure: Reference gene primer amplification yielded estimated nucleated cell counts. Libraries were prepared by immunoSEQ multiplex PCR; TCRdb keeps only in-frame clonotypes and omits some of them. The V and J calls and clone size were taken over from that table, and D and trimming were inferred from the DNA. In the table there are 250,000 to 350,000 clones, approximately 84% of which are singletons. Seattle-derived patients entered the study during active infection and were followed longitudinally. Deletions cut 5 bases from V and 0 bases from J, with 11 bases between. CDR1 is MNHEY and CDR2 is SMNVEV in the germline V gene (reference sequence). This CDR3 comprises 16 residues.

The specimen sequenced was peripheral blood. This receptor was identified in a human donor with COVID-19, enrolled during active disease. The donor label of this sample is uncertain. The J gene is TRBJ2-6, the V gene TRBV27; D unresolved. The CDR3 nucleotides read TGTGCCAGCAGTCTCAGGCTCACCTCTGGGGCCAACGTCCTGACTTTC. This codes for CASSLRLTSGANVLTF.